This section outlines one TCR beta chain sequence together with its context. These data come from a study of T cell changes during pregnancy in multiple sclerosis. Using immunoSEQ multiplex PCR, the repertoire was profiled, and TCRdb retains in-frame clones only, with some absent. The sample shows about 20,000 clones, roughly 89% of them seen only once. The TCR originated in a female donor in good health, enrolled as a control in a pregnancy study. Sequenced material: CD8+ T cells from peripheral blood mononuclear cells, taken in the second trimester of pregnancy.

This chain's CDR3 is CASSKTGGETYEQYF. CDR3 sequence (DNA): TGTGCCAGCAGCAAAACGGGGGGGGAGACCTACGAGCAGTACTTC. This sequence joins TRBV21-1 and TRBJ2-7; the table's D call, TRBD2, has no DNA check behind it. TRBV21-1 is a recognized pseudogene. The CDR3 is made up of 15 amino acids.